This T cell receptor (beta chain) stems from a study of blood T cell repertoires in COVID-19. Study in general: PBMCs, B-cell-depleted T cells, or T cells provided the cDNA or gDNA that made up the material.

The CDR3 runs to 18 residues. Per the germline V gene, CDR1 is SGHRS and CDR2 is YFSETQ. With V trimmed by 4 bases and J by 7 bases, 16 bases remained unmatched. TCRdb's copy holds only in-frame clones and misses some; the assay was immunoSEQ multiplex PCR. The data contain roughly 86,000 clones, approximately 86% of them singletons. The source of this sequence is a man in his forties or fifties with active or convalescent COVID-19. Sample: peripheral blood. The rearrangement uses TRBV5-1 and TRBJ2-2; TRBD2 agrees at 10 bases. The CDR3 region has the DNA TGCGCCAGCAGCCCGGCTAGCGGGGGCCTCTTTTTTAGCGGGGAGCTGTTTTTT. As protein: CASSPASGGLFFSGELFF. Based on the CDR3 plus reference TRBV5-1 and TRBJ2-2, the full variable domain is KAGVTQTPRYLIKTRGQQVTLSCSPISGHRSVSWYQQTPGQGLQFLFEYFSETQRNKGNFPGRFSGRQFSNSRSEMNVSTLELGDSALYLCASSPASGGLFFSGELFFGEGSRLTVL.